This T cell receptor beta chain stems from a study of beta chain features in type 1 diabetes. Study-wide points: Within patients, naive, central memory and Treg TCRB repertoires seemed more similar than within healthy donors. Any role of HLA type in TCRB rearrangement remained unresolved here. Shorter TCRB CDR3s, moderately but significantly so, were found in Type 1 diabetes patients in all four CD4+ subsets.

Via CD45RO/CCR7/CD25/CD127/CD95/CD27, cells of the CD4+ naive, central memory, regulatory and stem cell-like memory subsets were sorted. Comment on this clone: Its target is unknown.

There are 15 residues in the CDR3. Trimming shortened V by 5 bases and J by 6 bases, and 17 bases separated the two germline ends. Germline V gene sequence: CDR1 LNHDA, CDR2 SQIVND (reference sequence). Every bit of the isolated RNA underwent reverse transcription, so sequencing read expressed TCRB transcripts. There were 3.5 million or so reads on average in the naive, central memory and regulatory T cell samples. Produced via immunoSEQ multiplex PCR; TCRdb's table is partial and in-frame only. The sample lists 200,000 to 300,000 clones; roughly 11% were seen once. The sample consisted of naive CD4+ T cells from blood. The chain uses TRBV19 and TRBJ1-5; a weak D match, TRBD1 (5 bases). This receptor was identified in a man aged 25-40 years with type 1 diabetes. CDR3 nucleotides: TGTGCCAGTAGTCCCTCGTCAGGGCGTCGTCAGCCCCAGCATTTT. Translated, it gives CASSPSSGRRQPQHF.